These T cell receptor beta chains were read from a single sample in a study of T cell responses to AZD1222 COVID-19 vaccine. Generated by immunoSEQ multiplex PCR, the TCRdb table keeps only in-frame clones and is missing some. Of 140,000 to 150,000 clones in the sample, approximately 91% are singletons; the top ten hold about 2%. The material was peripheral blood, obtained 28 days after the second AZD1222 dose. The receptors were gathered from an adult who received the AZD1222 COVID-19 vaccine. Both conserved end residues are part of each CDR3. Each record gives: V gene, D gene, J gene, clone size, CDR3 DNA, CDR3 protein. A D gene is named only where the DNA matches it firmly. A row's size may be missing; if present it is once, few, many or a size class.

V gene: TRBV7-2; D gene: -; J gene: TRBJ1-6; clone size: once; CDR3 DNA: TGTGCCAGCAGCGCCCGTTACGCCCTACCCCTCCACTTT; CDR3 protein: CASSARYALPLHF
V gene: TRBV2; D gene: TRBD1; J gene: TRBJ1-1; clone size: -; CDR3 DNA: TGTGCCAGCAGTACCTCGCGACAGGGTGAAGCTTTCTTT; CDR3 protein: CASSTSRQGEAFF
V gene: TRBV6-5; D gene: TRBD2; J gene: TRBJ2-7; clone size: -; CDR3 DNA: TGTGCCAGCAGTTACAGTCAGACTAGCCCCTACGAGCAGTACTTC; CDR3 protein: CASSYSQTSPYEQYF
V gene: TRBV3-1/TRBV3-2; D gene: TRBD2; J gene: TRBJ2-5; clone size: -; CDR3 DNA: TGTGCCAGCAGCCAACGCCCGGGACTAGCTCGGGAGACCCAGTACTTC; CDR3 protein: CASSQRPGLARETQYF
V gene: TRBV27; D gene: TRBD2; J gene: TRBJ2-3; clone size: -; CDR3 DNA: TGTGCCAGCAGAAGACGGACTAGCGGCACAGATACGCAGTATTTT; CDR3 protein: CASRRRTSGTDTQYF
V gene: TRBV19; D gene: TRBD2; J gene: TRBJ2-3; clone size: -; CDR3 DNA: TGTGCCAGTAGTATAGAGGGACTAGCGGGACTCACAGATACGCAGTATTTT; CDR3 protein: CASSIEGLAGLTDTQYF
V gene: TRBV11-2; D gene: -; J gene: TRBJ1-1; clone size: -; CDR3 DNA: TGTGCCAGCAGCTTGGGGACTTACCAGATGGCTTTCTTT; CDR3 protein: CASSLGTYQMAFF
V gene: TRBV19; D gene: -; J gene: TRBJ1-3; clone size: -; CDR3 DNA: TGTGCCAGTAGTATAGGAGGGCAGGGCGCTGGAAACACCATATATTTT; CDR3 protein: CASSIGGQGAGNTIYF
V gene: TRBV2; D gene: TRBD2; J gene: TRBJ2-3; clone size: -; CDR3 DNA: TGTGCCAGCAGAAGCGGGAGAGGTTCAGATACGCAGTATTTT; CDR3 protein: CASRSGRGSDTQYF
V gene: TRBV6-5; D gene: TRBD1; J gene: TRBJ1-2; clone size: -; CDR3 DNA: TGTGCCAGCACTTTATCGACAGGGCTAAATGGCTACACCTTC; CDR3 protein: CASTLSTGLNGYTF
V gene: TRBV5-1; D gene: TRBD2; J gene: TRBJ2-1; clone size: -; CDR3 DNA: TGCGCCAGCAGCTTGGGCGGGGGGGACTACAATGAGCAGTTCTTC; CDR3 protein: CASSLGGGDYNEQFF
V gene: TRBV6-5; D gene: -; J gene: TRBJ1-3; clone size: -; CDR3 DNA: TGTGCCGCCACTGGGGAGGACGGAAACACCATATATTTT; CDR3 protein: CAATGEDGNTIYF
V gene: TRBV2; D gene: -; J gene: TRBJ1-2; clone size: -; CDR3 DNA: TGTGCCAGCAGTCTGACAGTCGCCTATGGCTACACCTTC; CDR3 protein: CASSLTVAYGYTF
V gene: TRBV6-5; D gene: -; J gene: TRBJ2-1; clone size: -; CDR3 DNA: TGTGCCAGCGGCCAGAGGGGGGGGCTTAATGAGCAGTTCTTC; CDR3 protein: CASGQRGGLNEQFF
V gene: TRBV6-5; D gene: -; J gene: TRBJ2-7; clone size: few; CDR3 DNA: TGTGCCAGCATTATACAGGGCCTAGCCTACGAGCAGTACTTC; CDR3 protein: CASIIQGLAYEQYF
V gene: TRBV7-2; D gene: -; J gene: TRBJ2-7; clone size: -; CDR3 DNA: TGTGCCAGCAGCTTATACTCGAAACCCTACGAGCAGTACTTC; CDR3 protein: CASSLYSKPYEQYF
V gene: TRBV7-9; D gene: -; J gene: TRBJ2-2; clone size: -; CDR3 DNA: TGTGCCAGCAGCTTAGTAGAAACCGGGGAGCTGTTTTTT; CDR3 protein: CASSLVETGELFF
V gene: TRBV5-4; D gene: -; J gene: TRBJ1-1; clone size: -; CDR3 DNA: TGTGCCAGCAGCTGGGATTCAGGGAGTACTGAAGCTTTCTTT; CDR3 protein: CASSWDSGSTEAFF
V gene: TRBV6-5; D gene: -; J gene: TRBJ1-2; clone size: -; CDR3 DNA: TGTGCCAGCAGTTCCCCGGGGGGCTATGGCTACACCTTC; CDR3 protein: CASSSPGGYGYTF
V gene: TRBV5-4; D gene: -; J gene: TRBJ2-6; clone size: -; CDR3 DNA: TGTGCCAGCAGCCCCGTCGCCGGGGCCAACGTCCTGACTTTC; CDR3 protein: CASSPVAGANVLTF
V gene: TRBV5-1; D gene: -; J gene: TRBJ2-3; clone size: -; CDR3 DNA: TGCGCCAGCAGCCCTCGGGACCCCGGGGCAGATACGCAGTATTTT; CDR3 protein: CASSPRDPGADTQYF
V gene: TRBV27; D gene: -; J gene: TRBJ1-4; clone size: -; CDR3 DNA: TGTGCCAGCAGTTTATTTGGAACTAATGAAAAACTGTTTTTT; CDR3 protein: CASSLFGTNEKLFF
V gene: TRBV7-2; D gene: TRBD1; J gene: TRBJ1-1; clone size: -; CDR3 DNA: TGTGCCAGCAGGGCACAGGGGGCGCGAAACACTGAAGCTTTCTTT; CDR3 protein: CASRAQGARNTEAFF
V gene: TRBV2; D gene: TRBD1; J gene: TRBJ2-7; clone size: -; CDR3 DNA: TGTGCCAGCAGGGAATACAGGGGAAACTACGAGCAGTACTTC; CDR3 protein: CASREYRGNYEQYF
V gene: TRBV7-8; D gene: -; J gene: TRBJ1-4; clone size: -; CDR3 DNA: TGTGCCAGCAGCTCGAACAGGGCAACTAATGAAAAACTGTTTTTT; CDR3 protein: CASSSNRATNEKLFF
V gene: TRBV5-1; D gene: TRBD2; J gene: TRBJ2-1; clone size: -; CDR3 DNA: TGCGCCAGCAGCCTTACTAGCGGGGGCTACAATGAGCAGTTCTTC; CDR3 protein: CASSLTSGGYNEQFF
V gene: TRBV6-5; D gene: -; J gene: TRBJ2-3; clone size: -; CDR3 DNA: TGTGCCAGCGAGTACGGGAGCACAGATACGCAGTATTTT; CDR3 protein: CASEYGSTDTQYF
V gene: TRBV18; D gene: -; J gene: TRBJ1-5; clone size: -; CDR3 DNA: TGTGCCAGCTCTTCGACAGATAATCAGCCCCAGCATTTT; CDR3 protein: CASSSTDNQPQHF
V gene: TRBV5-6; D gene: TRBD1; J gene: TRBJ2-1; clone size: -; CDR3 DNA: TGTGCCAGCAGCGCGGACAGGGGCGTTATCGACAATGAGCAGTTCTTC; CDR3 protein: CASSADRGVIDNEQFF
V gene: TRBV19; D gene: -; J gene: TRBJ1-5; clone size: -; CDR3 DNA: TGTGCCAGTAGTATCGCGGGGGTCAATCAGCCCCAGCATTTT; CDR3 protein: CASSIAGVNQPQHF
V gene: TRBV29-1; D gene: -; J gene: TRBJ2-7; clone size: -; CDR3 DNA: TGCAGCGCGCTCTTACAGGCGTCCTACGAGCAGTACTTC; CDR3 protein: CSALLQASYEQYF
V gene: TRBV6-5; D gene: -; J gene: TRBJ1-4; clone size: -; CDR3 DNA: TGTGCCAGCACGAACAGCTGGAATGAAAAACTGTTTTTT; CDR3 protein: CASTNSWNEKLFF
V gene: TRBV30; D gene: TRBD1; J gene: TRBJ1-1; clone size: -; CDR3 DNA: TGTGCCTGGAAGGACAGGGGAATGTCTGAAGCTTTCTTT; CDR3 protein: CAWKDRGMSEAFF
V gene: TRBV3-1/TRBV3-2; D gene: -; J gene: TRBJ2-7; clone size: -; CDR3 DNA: TGTGCCAGCAGCCAATCCGACAGCGAGCAGTACTTC; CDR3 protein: CASSQSDSEQYF
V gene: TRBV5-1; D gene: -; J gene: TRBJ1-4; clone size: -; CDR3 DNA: TGCGCCAGCAGCTTGGAGGGTGGTGCTAATGAAAAACTGTTTTTT; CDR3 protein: CASSLEGGANEKLFF
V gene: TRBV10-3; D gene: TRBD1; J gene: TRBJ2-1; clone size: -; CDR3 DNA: TGTGCCGCGAAACAGGGGGAAACAAACAATGAGCAGTTCTTC; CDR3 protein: CAAKQGETNNEQFF